The next 11 T cell receptor beta chains were all read from a single sample in a study of control samples from healthy donors and cancer patients. Generated by immunoSEQ multiplex PCR, the TCRdb table keeps only in-frame clones and is missing some. Of 75,000 to 95,000 clones in the sample, around 85% are singletons; the top ten hold more than 30%. Sequenced sample: PBMCs. These receptors were collected from a man aged 65 to 79 with lung cancer.

The V and J genes are TRBV7-9 and TRBJ2-4; the D is unclear. There are 17 residues in the CDR3. Germline values: CDR1 SEHNR, CDR2 FQNEAQ (reference sequence). Trimming pared 0 bases from V and 0 bases from J, leaving 12 bases between. The CDR3 loop is CASSLAVGRLAKNIQYF. The CDR3 coding sequence is TGTGCCAGCAGCTTAGCTGTAGGCAGGCTAGCCAAAAACATTCAGTACTTC.

V is TRBV18 and J is TRBJ2-7, with 9 nucleotides matching TRBD1. The CDR3 totals 14 residues. CDR1 is KGHSH, CDR2 LQKENI, per germline. V was clipped by 6 bases and J by 3 bases; unmatched bases: 6. CDR3 sequence reads: CASSQPGQGYEQYF. As DNA, the CDR3 is TGTGCCAGCTCTCAACCGGGACAGGGCTACGAGCAGTACTTC.

CDR3 sequence (DNA): TGTGCCAGCAGCCCCCAAGCGGGGGTCTACAATGAGCAGTTCTTC. Translating gives CASSPQAGVYNEQFF. The V call is TRBV7-2, the J call TRBJ2-1; 8 nucleotides line up with TRBD2. Per germline, CDR1 SGHTA and CDR2 FQGNSA. The CDR3 has 15 residues. V shed 5 bases and J 3 bases; nucleotides not matched to a gene: 6.

This chain connects TRBV11-2 to TRBJ1-3; D is undetermined. CDR1 is SGHAT and CDR2 is FQNNGV in the germline V gene. With 0 bases removed from V and 0 bases from J, the gap between germline ends came to 12 bases. The CDR3 is 17 amino acids. CDR3 coding DNA: TGTGCCAGCAGCTTAGAGGGCAGGCGGCCCTCTGGAAACACCATATATTTT. This codes for CASSLEGRRPSGNTIYF.

The chain is built from TRBV5-5 and TRBJ1-2; 8 bases match TRBD1. CDR1 and CDR2 from the germline V gene are SGHKS and YYEKEE (reference sequence). CDR3 length: 14 residues. J was trimmed by 3 bases and V by 1 base; bases with no gene match: 2. For the CDR3, the DNA is TGTGCCAGCAGCTTGACGACAGGGGACTATGGCTACACCTTC. This sequence encodes CASSLTTGDYGYTF. Full variable domain (outside the CDR3, taken from reference TRBV5-5 and TRBJ1-2): DAGVTQSPTHLIKTRGQQVTLRCSPISGHKSVSWYQQVLGQGPQFIFQYYEKEERGRGNFPDRFSARQFPNYSSELNVNALLLGDSALYLCASSLTTGDYGYTFGSGTRLTVV.

This clone was seen repeatedly, ten times or more. The genes are TRBV6-2 or TRBV6-3 and TRBJ2-4, with 10 bases that match TRBD1. CDR1 and CDR2 from the germline V gene are MNHEY and SVGEGT. CDR3 length: 13 amino acids. V shed 5 bases, J shed 8 bases, and the junction held 3 bases outside the gene matches. This CDR3 is CASSEGTGDIQYF. The CDR3 bases are TGTGCCAGCAGTGAGGGGACAGGGGACATTCAGTACTTC.

In regard to this clone: At one boundary the junction diverges from the germline segment, which might be a read error. V gene TRBV6-5 combines with J gene TRBJ2-7; maybe TRBD1 (6 bases). The CDR3 is 14 amino acids. From germline, CDR1 is MNHEY and CDR2 SVGAGI. CDR3 bases: TGTGCCGGCAGTCCCCGGGACATCGCCTACGAGCAGTACTTC. As protein: CAGSPRDIAYEQYF.

DNA of the CDR3: TGCGCCAGCAGCCAAGTTGGGGGACCAGCCGGGAAGACCCAGTACTTC. It is translated as CASSQVGGPAGKTQYF. The V gene is TRBV4-1, the J gene TRBJ2-5; TRBD1 or TRBD2 may be the D gene (5 bases each). The length of the CDR3 is 16 residues. V was trimmed by 1 base and J by 6 bases, leaving 18 bases between them. Germline V gene data show CDR1 as MGHRA and CDR2 as YSYEKL.

The genes are TRBV19 and TRBJ1-5; 7 bases agree with TRBD1. Germline CDR1 and CDR2: LNHDA and SQIVND (reference sequence). V shed 3 bases, J shed 3 bases, and the junction held 14 bases outside the gene matches. The CDR3 totals 18 residues. CDR3 sequence (DNA): TGTGCCAGTAGTATGGACCCGATACAGGGGATTTTCAATCAGCCCCAGCATTTT. Amino acid sequence: CASSMDPIQGIFNQPQHF. The full variable domain, in which reference TRBV19 and TRBJ1-5 provide the parts outside the CDR3, is DGGITQSPKYLFRKEGQNVTLSCEQNLNHDAMYWYRQDPGQGLRLIYYSQIVNDFQKGDIAEGYSVSREKKESFPLTVTSAQKNPTAFYLCASSMDPIQGIFNQPQHFGDGTRLSIL.

The chain is built from TRBV6-2 or TRBV6-3 and TRBJ1-1; TRBD1 agrees at 7 bases. Germline CDR1 MNHEY, CDR2 SVGEGT. V lost 5 bases to trimming and J lost 1 base; unmatched junction nucleotides: 4. The CDR3 is made up of 14 amino acids. The CDR3 is CASSTGTANTEAFF. The CDR3 DNA reads TGTGCCAGCAGTACTGGGACAGCGAACACTGAAGCTTTCTTT.

This clone has only a few counts. This chain connects TRBV6-2 or TRBV6-3 to TRBJ1-5; a weak D match, TRBD1 (5 bases). Germline CDR1 MNHEY, CDR2 SVGEGT. The germline V and J ends were trimmed by 0 bases and 6 bases, with 12 bases remaining between them. This CDR3 is 15 amino acids long. The CDR3 loop is CASSYSSRGSQPQHF. DNA of the CDR3: TGTGCCAGCAGTTACTCGAGTAGGGGTAGTCAGCCCCAGCATTTT.